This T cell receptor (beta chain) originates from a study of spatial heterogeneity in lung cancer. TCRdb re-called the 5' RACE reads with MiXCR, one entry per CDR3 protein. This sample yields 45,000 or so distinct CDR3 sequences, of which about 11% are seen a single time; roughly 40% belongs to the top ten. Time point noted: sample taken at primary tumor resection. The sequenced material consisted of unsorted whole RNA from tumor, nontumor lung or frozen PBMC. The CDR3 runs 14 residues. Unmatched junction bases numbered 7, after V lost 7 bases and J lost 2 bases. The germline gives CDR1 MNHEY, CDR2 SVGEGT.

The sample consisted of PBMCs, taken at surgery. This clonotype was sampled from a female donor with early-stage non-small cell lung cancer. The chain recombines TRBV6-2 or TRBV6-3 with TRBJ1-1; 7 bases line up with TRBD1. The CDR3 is CASTRQGFNTEAFF. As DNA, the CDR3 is TGTGCCAGCACCCGACAGGGTTTTAACACTGAAGCTTTCTTT.